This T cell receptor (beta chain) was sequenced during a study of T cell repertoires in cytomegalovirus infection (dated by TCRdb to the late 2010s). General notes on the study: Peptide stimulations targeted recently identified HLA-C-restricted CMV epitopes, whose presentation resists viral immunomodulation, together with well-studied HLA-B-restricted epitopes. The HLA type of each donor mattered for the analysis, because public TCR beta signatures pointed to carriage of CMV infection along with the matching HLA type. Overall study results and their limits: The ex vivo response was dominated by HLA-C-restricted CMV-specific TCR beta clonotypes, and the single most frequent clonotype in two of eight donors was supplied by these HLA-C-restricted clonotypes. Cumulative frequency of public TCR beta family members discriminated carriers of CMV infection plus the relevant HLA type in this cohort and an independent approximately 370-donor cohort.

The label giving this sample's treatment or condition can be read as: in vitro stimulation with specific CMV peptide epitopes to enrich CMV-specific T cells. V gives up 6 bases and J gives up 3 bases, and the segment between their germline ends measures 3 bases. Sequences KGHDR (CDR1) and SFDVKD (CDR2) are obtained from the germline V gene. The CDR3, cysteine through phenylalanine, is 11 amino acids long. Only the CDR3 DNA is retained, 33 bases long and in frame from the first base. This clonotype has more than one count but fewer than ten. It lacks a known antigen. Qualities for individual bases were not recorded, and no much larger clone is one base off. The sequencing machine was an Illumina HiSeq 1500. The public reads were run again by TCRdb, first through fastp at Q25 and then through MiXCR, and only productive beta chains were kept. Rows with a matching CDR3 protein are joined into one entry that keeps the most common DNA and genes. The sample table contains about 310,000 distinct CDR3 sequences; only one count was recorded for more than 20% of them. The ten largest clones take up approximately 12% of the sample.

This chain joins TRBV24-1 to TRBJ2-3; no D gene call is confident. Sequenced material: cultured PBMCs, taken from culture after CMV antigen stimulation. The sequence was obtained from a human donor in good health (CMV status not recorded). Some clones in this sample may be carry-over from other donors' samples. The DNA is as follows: TGTGCCACCAGTCGGACAGATACGCAGTATTTT. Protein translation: CATSRTDTQYF.